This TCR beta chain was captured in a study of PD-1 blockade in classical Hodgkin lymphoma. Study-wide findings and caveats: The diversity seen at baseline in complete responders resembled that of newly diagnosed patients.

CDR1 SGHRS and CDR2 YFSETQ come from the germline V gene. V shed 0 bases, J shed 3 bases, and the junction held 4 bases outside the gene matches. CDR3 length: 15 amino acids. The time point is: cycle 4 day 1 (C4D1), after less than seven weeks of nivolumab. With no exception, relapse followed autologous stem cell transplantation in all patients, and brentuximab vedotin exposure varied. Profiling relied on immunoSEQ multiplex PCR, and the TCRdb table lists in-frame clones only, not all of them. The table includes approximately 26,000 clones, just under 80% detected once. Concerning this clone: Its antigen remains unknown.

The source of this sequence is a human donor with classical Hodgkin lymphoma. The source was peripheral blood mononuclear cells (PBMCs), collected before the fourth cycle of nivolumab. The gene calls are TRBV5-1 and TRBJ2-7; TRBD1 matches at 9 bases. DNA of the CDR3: TGCGCCAGCAGCTTGGATGGGACAGGGAACTACGAGCAGTACTTC. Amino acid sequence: CASSLDGTGNYEQYF.